This T cell receptor beta chain originates from a study of control samples from healthy donors and cancer patients. Germline V gene lookup returns CDR1 SGHAT and CDR2 FQNNGV. CDR3 size: 16 residues. With 7 bases removed from V and 2 bases from J, the gap between germline ends came to 17 bases. Generated by immunoSEQ multiplex PCR, the TCRdb table keeps only in-frame clones and is missing some. The sample consists of 150,000 to 180,000 clones, about 94% of them appearing once. The sequencing input was blood. The sequence derives from a middle-aged man in good health. The chain links TRBV11-2 to TRBJ2-2; no clear D gene. Here the CDR3 reads CASIAGRTPNTGELFF. The DNA for the CDR3 is TGTGCCAGCATTGCCGGCCGCACCCCTAACACCGGGGAGCTGTTTTTT. The variable domain in full, completed from reference TRBV11-2 and TRBJ2-2, reads EAGVAQSPRYKIIEKRQSVAFWCNPISGHATLYWYQQILGQGPKLLIQFQNNGVVDDSQLPKDRFSAERLKGVDSTLKIQPAKLEDSAVYLCASIAGRTPNTGELFFGEGSRLTVL.